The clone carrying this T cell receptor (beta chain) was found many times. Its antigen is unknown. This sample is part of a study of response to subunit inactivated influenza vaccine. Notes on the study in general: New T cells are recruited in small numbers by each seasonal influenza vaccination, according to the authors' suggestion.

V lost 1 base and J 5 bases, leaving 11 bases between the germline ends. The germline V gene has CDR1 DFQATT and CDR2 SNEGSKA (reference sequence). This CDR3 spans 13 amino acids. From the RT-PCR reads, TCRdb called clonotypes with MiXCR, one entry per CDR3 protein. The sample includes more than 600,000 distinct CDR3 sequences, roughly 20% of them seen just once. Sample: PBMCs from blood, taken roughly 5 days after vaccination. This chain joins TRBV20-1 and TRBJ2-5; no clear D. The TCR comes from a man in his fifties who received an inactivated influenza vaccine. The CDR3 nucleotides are TGCAGTGCTAGAGTTCCGTACGCGGAGACCCAGTACTTC. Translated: CSARVPYAETQYF.